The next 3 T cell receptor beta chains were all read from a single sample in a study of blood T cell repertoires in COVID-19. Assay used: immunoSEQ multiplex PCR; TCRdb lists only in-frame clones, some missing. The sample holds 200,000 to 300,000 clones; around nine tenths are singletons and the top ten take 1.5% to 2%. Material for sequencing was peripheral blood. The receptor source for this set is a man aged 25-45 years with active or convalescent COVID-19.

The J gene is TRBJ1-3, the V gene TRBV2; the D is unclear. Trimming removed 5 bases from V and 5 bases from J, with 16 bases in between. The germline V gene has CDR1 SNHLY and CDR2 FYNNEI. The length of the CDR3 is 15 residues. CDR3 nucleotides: TGTGCCAGCAGTACCCCTGGCAGATCCCGAAACACCATATATTTT. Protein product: CASSTPGRSRNTIYF.

The CDR3 is CASSPGDSGNTIYF. DNA of the CDR3: TGTGCCAGCAGCCCCGGGGACTCTGGAAACACCATATATTTT. The chain employs TRBV9 and TRBJ1-3; D gene unclear. V lost 4 bases and J 0 bases, leaving 8 bases between the germline ends. Germline CDR1 reads SGDLS; CDR2 reads YYNGEE. The CDR3 has 14 residues.

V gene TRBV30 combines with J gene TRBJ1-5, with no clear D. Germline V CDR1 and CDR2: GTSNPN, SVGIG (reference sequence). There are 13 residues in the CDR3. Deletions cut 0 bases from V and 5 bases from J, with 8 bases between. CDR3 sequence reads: CAWSVEQYQPQHF. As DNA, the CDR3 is TGTGCCTGGAGTGTAGAACAGTATCAGCCCCAGCATTTT.